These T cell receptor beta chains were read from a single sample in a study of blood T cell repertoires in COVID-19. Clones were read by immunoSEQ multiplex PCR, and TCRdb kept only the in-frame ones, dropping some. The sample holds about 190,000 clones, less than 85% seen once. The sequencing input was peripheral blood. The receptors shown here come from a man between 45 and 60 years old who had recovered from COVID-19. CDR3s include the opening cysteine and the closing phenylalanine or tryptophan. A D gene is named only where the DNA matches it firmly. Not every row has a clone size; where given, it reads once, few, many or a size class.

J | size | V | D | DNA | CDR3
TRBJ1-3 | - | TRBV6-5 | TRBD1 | TGTGCCAGCAGCCGGGACAGGAGCTCTGGAAACACCATATATTTT | CASSRDRSSGNTIYF
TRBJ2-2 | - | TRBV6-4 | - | TGTGCCAGCAGTGATAACAGATACACCGGGGAGCTGTTTTTT | CASSDNRYTGELFF
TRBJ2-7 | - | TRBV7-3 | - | TGTGCCAGCAGCTCCCTTCGCGCCAAGAGGTCCTACGAGCAGTACTTC | CASSSLRAKRSYEQYF
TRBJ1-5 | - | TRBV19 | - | TGTGCCAGTAGGGACCGGGGATGGCAGCCCCAGCATTTT | CASRDRGWQPQHF
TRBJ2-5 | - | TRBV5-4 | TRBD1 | TGTGCCAGCAGTTCGACAGGGGGGCAAGAGACCCAGTACTTC | CASSSTGGQETQYF
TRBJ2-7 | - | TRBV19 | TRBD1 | TGTGCCAGTAGTATAAGACAGGGACCTACCTACGAGCAGTACTTC | CASSIRQGPTYEQYF
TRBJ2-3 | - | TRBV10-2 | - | TGCGCCAGCAGTTTGTGGGGGGTGGGCACAGATACGCAGTATTTT | CASSLWGVGTDTQYF
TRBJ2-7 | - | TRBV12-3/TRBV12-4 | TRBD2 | TGTGCCAGCAATTTAGCGGGAGGGTACGAGCAGTACTTC | CASNLAGGYEQYF
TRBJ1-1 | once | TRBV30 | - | TGTGCCTGGAGTCGAAACAGGGCCTGGGGGTCCGACACTGAAGCTTTCTTT | CAWSRNRAWGSDTEAFF
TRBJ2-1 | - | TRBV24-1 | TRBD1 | TGTGCCACCAAGGGGGCGTTCAATGAGCAGTTCTTC | CATKGAFNEQFF
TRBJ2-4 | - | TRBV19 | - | TGTGCCAGTAGTATGAAGGCCAGGGGAAAAAACATTCAGTACTTC | CASSMKARGKNIQYF
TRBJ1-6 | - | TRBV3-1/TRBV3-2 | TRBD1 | TGTGCCAGCAGCCAAGTCAGGGGGACTTCACCCCTCCACTTT | CASSQVRGTSPLHF
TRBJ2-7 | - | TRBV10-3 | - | TGTGCCATCAGTGAGAATGGCAGGGTGGGAGAGCAGTACTTC | CAISENGRVGEQYF
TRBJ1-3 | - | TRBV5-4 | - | TGTGCCAGCAGCTTGGGCGAAGGAAACACCATATATTTT | CASSLGEGNTIYF
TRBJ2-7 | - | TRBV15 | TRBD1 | TGTGCCACCAGCGGCCGGGACAGGGGGCTAGACTACGAGCAGTACTTC | CATSGRDRGLDYEQYF
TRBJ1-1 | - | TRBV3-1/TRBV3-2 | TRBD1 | TGTGCCAGCAGCCCCTTCCCAGGGGGCGAAGCTTTCTTT | CASSPFPGGEAFF
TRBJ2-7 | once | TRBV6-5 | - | TGTGCCAGCAGCCGAATAAGCCCCTACGAGCAGTACTTC | CASSRISPYEQYF
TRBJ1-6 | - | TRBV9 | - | TGTGCCAGCAGCGTAGATGGCAGGGATAATTCACCCCTCCACTTT | CASSVDGRDNSPLHF
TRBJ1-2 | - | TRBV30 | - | TGTGCCTGGAGCGGGCGTATAAAGGGGCTTAACTATGGCTACACCTTC | CAWSGRIKGLNYGYTF
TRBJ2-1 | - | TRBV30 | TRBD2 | TGTGCCTGGAGTCGGGGACTAGCGGGAATGAATGAGCAGTTCTTC | CAWSRGLAGMNEQFF
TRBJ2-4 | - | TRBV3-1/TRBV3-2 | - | TGTGCCAGCAGCCAATCCTACCGGTCGGACATTCAGTACTTC | CASSQSYRSDIQYF
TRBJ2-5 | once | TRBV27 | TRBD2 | TGTGCCAGCAGTTCGGGACTAGCGGGAGAGTACCAAGAGACCCAGTACTTC | CASSSGLAGEYQETQYF
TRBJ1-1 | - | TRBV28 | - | TGTGCCAGCACCGACTTAACAGGGTTCACTGAAGCTTTCTTT | CASTDLTGFTEAFF
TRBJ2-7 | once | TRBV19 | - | TGTGCCAGTAGCCACGGTTACAGACCTGACTACGAGCAGTACTTC | CASSHGYRPDYEQYF
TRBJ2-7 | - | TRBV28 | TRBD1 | TGTGCCAGCAGAAAACTACCGGGACAGGGGTCCTACGAGCAGTACTTC | CASRKLPGQGSYEQYF
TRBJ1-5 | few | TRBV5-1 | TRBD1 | TGCGCCAGCAGCTTGGACGGGGCAGGGGGGAATCAGCCCCAGCATTTT | CASSLDGAGGNQPQHF
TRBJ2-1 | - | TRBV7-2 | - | TGTGCCAGCAGCTTAGCTGTTTCTAACAATGAGCAGTTCTTC | CASSLAVSNNEQFF
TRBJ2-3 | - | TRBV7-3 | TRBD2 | TGTGCCAGCAGCCCGGGACTAGCGGGACCCATCCTCTATTTT | CASSPGLAGPILYF
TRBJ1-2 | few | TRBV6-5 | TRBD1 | TGTGCCAGCAAGGGGGCGAACTATGGCTACACCTTC | CASKGANYGYTF
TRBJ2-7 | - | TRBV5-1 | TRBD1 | TGCGCCAGCAGCTTGGAAGACACATACAGGGGTTATACCTACGAGCAGTACTTC | CASSLEDTYRGYTYEQYF
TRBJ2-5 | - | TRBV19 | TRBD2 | TGTGCCAGTAGTATCCTTGGACTAGCGGGAGGTGGTGCGGAGACCCAGTACTTC | CASSILGLAGGGAETQYF
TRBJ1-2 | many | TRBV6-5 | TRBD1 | TGTGCCAGCAGTTACGTGAGGACAGGGGGTGGATATGGCTACACCTTC | CASSYVRTGGGYGYTF
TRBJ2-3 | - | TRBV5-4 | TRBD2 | TGTGCCAGCAGCTACTTAGCGGGTAGCACAGATACGCAGTATTTT | CASSYLAGSTDTQYF
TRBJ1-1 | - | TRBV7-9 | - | TGTGCCAGCAGTTTCGGGGGGAACACTGAAGCTTTCTTT | CASSFGGNTEAFF
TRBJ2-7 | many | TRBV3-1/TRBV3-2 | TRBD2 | TGTGCCAGCAGCCAAGGACTAGCGGGAGGGTCCTACGAGCAGTACTTC | CASSQGLAGGSYEQYF
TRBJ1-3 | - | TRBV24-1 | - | TGTGCCACGATGGGGAGCCCCATATATTTT | CATMGSPIYF
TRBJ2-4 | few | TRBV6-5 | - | TGTGCCACAGGGAAAACAACCCTTACAAAAAACATTCAGTACTTC | CATGKTTLTKNIQYF
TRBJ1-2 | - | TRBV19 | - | TGTGCCAGTAGTATAAGTCAGGGAATCTATGGCTACACCTTC | CASSISQGIYGYTF
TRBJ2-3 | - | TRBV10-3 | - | TGTGCCATCAGTGGCAGGTCAGATACGCAGTATTTT | CAISGRSDTQYF
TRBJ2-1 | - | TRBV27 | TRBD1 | TGTGCCAGCAGTTTAGGTTTTGGGACAGGCACCTACAATGAGCAGTTCTTC | CASSLGFGTGTYNEQFF
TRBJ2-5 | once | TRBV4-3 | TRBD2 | TGCGCCAGCAGCCAAGATGGGCGACTAGCGGGAACTAAGACCCAGTACTTC | CASSQDGRLAGTKTQYF
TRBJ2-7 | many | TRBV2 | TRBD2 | TGTGCCAGCAGTGAATCCCGCGGGAGACCCTACGAGCAGTACTTC | CASSESRGRPYEQYF
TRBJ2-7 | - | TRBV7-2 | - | TGTGCCAGCAGCCCTGTAGTCTCCTACGAGCAGTACTTC | CASSPVVSYEQYF
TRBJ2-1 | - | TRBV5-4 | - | TGTGCCAGCAGCGAAGACGGAAGCCTAGAGTACAATGAGCAGTTCTTC | CASSEDGSLEYNEQFF
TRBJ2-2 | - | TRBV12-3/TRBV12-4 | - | TGTGCCAGCAGGCCCAGCGGCGGGGAGCTGTTTTTT | CASRPSGGELFF
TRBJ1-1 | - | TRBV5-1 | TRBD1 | TGCGCCAGCAGCTTGTCAGGGGGTGTCACTGAAGCTTTCTTT | CASSLSGGVTEAFF
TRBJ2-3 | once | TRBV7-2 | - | TGTGCCAGCAGCTTAATCGGCGGGGTGAGCACAGATACGCAGTATTTT | CASSLIGGVSTDTQYF
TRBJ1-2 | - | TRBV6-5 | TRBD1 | TGTGCCAGCAGTTCTGACAGGGGTTTTAACTATGGCTACACCTTC | CASSSDRGFNYGYTF
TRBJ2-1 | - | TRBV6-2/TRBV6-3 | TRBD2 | TGTGCCAGCAGTGTCGGGACTAGCGGGTTCTTGCTGGGGCAGTTCTTC | CASSVGTSGFLLGQFF
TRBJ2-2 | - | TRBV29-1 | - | TGCAGCGTTAGAGTACGTTTCGGACTGGGGGAGCTGTTTTTT | CSVRVRFGLGELFF
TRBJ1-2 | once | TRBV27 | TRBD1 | TGTGCCAGCGCTTGGGACAGGGGGACCTATGGCTACACCTTC | CASAWDRGTYGYTF
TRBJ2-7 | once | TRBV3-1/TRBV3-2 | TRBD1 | TGTGCCAGCAGCCAAGAAGGGGGCCTCTACGAGCAGTACTTC | CASSQEGGLYEQYF
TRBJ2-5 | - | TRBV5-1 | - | TGCGCCAGCAGCTTGGCCGGGAGACTAAGGTCTCTCGAGACCCAGTACTTC | CASSLAGRLRSLETQYF
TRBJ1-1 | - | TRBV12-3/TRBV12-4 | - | TGTGCCAGCGTACCCGGGGTAAAAACTGAAGCTTTCTTT | CASVPGVKTEAFF
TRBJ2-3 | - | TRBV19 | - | TGTGCCAGTAGTACTCAGGGCGGCACAGATACGCAGTATTTT | CASSTQGGTDTQYF
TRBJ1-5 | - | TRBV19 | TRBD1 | TGTGCCAGTAGCCGTAGACAGGGGGTAAGCAATCAGCCCCAGCATTTT | CASSRRQGVSNQPQHF
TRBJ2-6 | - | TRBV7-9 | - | TGTGCCAGCAGCTTAGCAGGGGGTTCTGGGGCCAACGTCCTGACTTTC | CASSLAGGSGANVLTF
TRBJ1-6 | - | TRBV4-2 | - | TGTGCCAGCAGCCAAGATAGTTCACCCCTCCACTTT | CASSQDSSPLHF